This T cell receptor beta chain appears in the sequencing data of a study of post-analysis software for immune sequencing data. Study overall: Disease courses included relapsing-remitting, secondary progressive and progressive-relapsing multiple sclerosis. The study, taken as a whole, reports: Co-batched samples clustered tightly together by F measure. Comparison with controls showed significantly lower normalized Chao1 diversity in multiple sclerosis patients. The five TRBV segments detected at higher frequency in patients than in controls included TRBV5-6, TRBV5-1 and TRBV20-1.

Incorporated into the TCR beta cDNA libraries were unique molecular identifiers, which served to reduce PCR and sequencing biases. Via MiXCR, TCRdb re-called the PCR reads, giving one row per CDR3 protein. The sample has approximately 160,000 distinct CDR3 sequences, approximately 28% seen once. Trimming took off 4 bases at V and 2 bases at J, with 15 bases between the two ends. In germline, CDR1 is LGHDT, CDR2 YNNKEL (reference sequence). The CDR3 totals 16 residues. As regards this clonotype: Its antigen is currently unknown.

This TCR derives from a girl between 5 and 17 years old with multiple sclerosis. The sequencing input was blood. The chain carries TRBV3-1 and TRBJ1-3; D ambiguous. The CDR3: CASSRDPYSTGNTIYF. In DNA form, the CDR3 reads TGTGCCAGCAGCCGCGACCCCTACAGCACTGGAAACACCATATATTTT.